A selection of T cell receptor beta chains follows, all from one sample in a study of cytomegalovirus exposure and HLA in healthy donors. This table comes from immunoSEQ multiplex PCR, and its TCRdb copy is limited to in-frame clones, with some not included. The table records more than 100,000 clones, around 72% of them present only once. Sample: PBMCs. The receptors were gathered from a man aged 50 to 60 in good health and CMV-seropositive. The CDR3 runs from the conserved cysteine through the conserved F or W. D genes are given only for firm matches.

j_call cdr3_length v_call d_call cdr3_aa
TRBJ2-3 14 TRBV5-8 NA CASSLGGRANTQYF
TRBJ2-7 15 TRBV6-6 TRBD1 CASSAGTGETYEQYF
TRBJ1-2 14 TRBV6-5 NA CASSYGVTGYGYTF
TRBJ2-6 17 TRBV4-2 TRBD1 CASARQGGHSGANVLTF
TRBJ2-4 19 TRBV5-4 TRBD2 CASSLKTSGGVLAKNIQYF
TRBJ1-6 15 TRBV7-2 NA CASSPGAGYNSPLHF
TRBJ2-5 15 TRBV15 NA CATSRDLGGVETQYF
TRBJ1-3 11 TRBV29-1 NA CSVGVGNTIYF
TRBJ2-1 16 TRBV4-3 NA CASSQDEGDSYNEQFF
TRBJ2-1 15 TRBV19 TRBD2 CASTGAAGGPQEQFF
TRBJ1-5 15 TRBV6-5 TRBD1 CASRADRGHNQPQHF
TRBJ1-1 14 TRBV5-1 NA CASRPGQRQTEAFF
TRBJ1-5 14 TRBV29-1 NA CSVWTVGSNQPQHF
TRBJ1-1 14 TRBV10-3 NA CAIRDPSLNTEAFF
TRBJ2-7 13 TRBV2 NA CASSAVRDYEQYF
TRBJ1-4 14 TRBV18 TRBD1 CASSPYTGVEKLFF
TRBJ2-2 14 TRBV19 NA CASRQGGGTGELFF
TRBJ1-2 12 TRBV10-1 NA CASSRDKYGYTF
TRBJ1-1 17 TRBV19 NA CASSVGGFGLGNTEAFF
TRBJ2-5 15 TRBV19 NA CASSIGTRGGETQYF
TRBJ2-5 15 TRBV19 NA CASTLGSTRGETQYF
TRBJ2-3 15 TRBV7-9 TRBD1 CASSQDRVRTDTQYF
TRBJ1-4 14 TRBV19 NA CASSIPGITEKLFF
TRBJ2-5 17 TRBV4-1 TRBD2 CASSQELQGTTPRAQYF
TRBJ2-3 16 TRBV12-2 NA CASRFLGGDNTDTQYF
TRBJ2-2 17 TRBV5-1 NA CASSEGPRIATTGELFF
TRBJ1-5 13 TRBV6-5 TRBD1 CASSTGESQPQHF
TRBJ2-3 16 TRBV7-6 NA CASSSMGGRVTDTQYF
TRBJ2-5 14 TRBV2 TRBD1 CASSPAGTEETQYF
TRBJ1-1 14 TRBV7-9 NA CASSSWAGSTEAFF
TRBJ1-5 15 TRBV28 NA CASSMADRANQPQHF
TRBJ2-7 14 TRBV29-1 TRBD1 CSVGEWDRGAEQYF
TRBJ1-2 13 TRBV6-6 NA CASSRPMEGGYTF
TRBJ1-2 12 TRBV6-6 NA CASSQGTYGYTF
TRBJ1-2 15 TRBV2 TRBD1 CASSGDRELYYGYTF
TRBJ1-2 14 TRBV7-9 TRBD1 CASSSDRNNYGYPF
TRBJ1-3 17 TRBV9 NA CASSPKRDLLSGNTIYF
TRBJ2-1 14 TRBV5-1 NA CASSPLSGGEEQFF
TRBJ2-2 14 TRBV27 NA CASSRDNPTGELFF
TRBJ1-1 16 TRBV19 NA CASSIGGGTLNTEAFF
TRBJ2-3 14 TRBV7-6 TRBD2 CASSSLGGTDTQYF
TRBJ2-5 15 TRBV4-2 TRBD2 CASSQALAGQETQYF
TRBJ2-7 16 TRBV6-6 TRBD2 CASSLRGVREFYEQSF
TRBJ1-2 12 TRBV25-1 NA CASSEFSYGYTF
TRBJ1-6 12 TRBV21-1 NA CASSDRGLPLHF
TRBJ1-2 13 TRBV5-5 TRBD1 CASSSDRAPGYTF
TRBJ1-1 17 TRBV5-1 NA CASSSRGNGRGSSEAFF
TRBJ1-4 15 TRBV5-4 NA CASSSMTGKNEKLFF
TRBJ1-4 14 TRBV7-8 TRBD1 CASRGDRGGEKLFF
TRBJ2-1 14 TRBV15 NA CATSRGTGYPEQFF
TRBJ1-2 14 TRBV10-3 NA CAISEGGSTYGYTF